This TCR beta chain is drawn from a study of blood T cells in healthy people across ages. Study observations and caveats: The unsorted PBMCs prevented any conclusive comparison of naive versus antigen-experienced cells. Observed TCR beta diversity showed a strong correlation with the percentage of naive T cells as measured by flow cytometry.

The sample holds a few counts of this clonotype. Its antigen remains unidentified. Trimming left V 8 bases short and J 3 bases short, with 13 bases between. The germline gives CDR1 ENHRY, CDR2 SYGVKD. The CDR3 is 13 amino acids. Each sample yielded at least 6 million isolated PBMCs. The second PCR ran about 6 to 11 cycles with a sample-barcoded 5' primer and J-beta primers. TCRdb reanalysed the 5' RACE reads using MiXCR and keeps one entry per CDR3 protein. The sample shows 1.8 million or so distinct CDR3 sequences, more than 35% of them seen only once. The TCR originated in a human donor in good health. The chain is built from TRBV10-3 and TRBJ1-2, with D possibly matching TRBD1 (5 bases). What was sequenced was blood. The CDR3 region has the DNA TGTGCCATCCCGGCGGGGCTTGACTATGGCTACACCTTC. Translated: CAIPAGLDYGYTF.